The next 9 T cell receptor beta chains were all read from a single sample in a study of CD8+ T cells in alopecia areata. cDNA serving as the sequencing template came from extracted, reverse transcribed RNA. The table came from immunoSEQ multiplex PCR; TCRdb's copy has only in-frame clones and leaves some out. The sample gives about 150,000 clones, around 87% of which show up once; over 13% is in the top ten. Sequenced here: CD8+ T cells sorted from blood, sampled at week 0. These receptor sequences come from a human donor with alopecia areata.

The chain links TRBV5-4 to TRBJ2-3; TRBD2 aligns across 11 bases. With V trimmed by 1 base and J by 6 bases, 4 bases remained unmatched. The CDR3 sequence is 15 residues long. Germline V gene data show CDR1 as SGHNT and CDR2 as YYREEE (reference sequence). CDR3 loop: CASSLTSGGGDTQYF. The DNA for the CDR3 is TGTGCCAGCAGCTTGACTAGCGGGGGAGGGGATACGCAGTATTTT.

The gene calls are TRBV29-1 and TRBJ1-2; 7 nucleotides align to TRBD1. The V gene's germline CDR1 is SQVTM and CDR2 ANQGSEA. The CDR3 is made up of 13 amino acids. V trimming: 3 bases; J trimming: 2 bases; junction bases outside the gene matches: 3. CDR3 bases: TGCAGCGTTGATACAGGGGAGAACTATGGCTACACCTTC. This encodes CSVDTGENYGYTF.

This chain joins TRBV7-2 and TRBJ2-1; 9 bases line up with TRBD2. CDR1 SGHTA and CDR2 FQGNSA come from the germline V gene. The junction had 11 bases not matched to a gene; V was cut back by 5 bases and J by 9 bases. The CDR3 sequence is 15 residues long. CDR3 bases: TGTGCCAGCAGCGCTACTAGCGGGTGGGACGGTGAGCAGTTCTTC. Translation: CASSATSGWDGEQFF.

The chain uses TRBV5-1 and TRBJ2-7; 10 positions match TRBD1. The ends lost 0 bases at V and 4 bases at J; junction bases unmatched: 7. The CDR3 runs 16 residues. CDR1 and CDR2 (germline): SGHRS, YFSETQ. CDR3 sequence reads: CASSLDYRDRGYEQYF. The CDR3 DNA follows: TGCGCCAGCAGCTTGGACTACCGGGACAGGGGATACGAGCAGTACTTC.

V usage is TRBV27 and J usage is TRBJ1-2; D uncertain. CDR3 length: 14 amino acids. V lost 3 bases to trimming and J lost 4 bases, with 12 bases between them. Germline V CDR1 and CDR2: MNHEY, SMNVEV (reference sequence). The CDR3 DNA follows: TGTGCCAGCAGTTTTAGACGGGAAGGCTATGGCTACACCTTC. As protein: CASSFRREGYGYTF.

This clone was recorded a few times. The chain couples TRBV7-8 to TRBJ2-3; no firm D call. This CDR3 contains 15 residues. Germline V CDR1 and CDR2: SGHVS, FQNEAQ. Trimming took 4 bases from V and 4 from J, leaving 15 bases between them. The CDR3 reads CASSSTQMGSDTQYF. CDR3 coding DNA: TGTGCCAGCAGCTCGACTCAGATGGGTTCAGATACGCAGTATTTT.

The CDR3 sequence is CASAMNTGELFF. The CDR3 bases are TGTGCCAGTGCCATGAACACCGGGGAGCTGTTTTTT. This sequence joins TRBV19 and TRBJ2-2; D is unresolved. This CDR3 has 12 residues. Germline V gives CDR1 LNHDA, CDR2 SQIVND (reference sequence). V was pared by 8 bases and J by 1 base, with 5 bases between. The full variable domain, rest sourced from reference TRBV19 and TRBJ2-2, is DGGITQSPKYLFRKEGQNVTLSCEQNLNHDAMYWYRQDPGQGLRLIYYSQIVNDFQKGDIAEGYSVSREKKESFPLTVTSAQKNPTAFYLCASAMNTGELFFGEGSRLTVL.

This clone occurred a few times. The rearrangement uses TRBV19 and TRBJ2-1, with D possibly TRBD2 on 6 matching bases. V was clipped by 1 base and J by 5 bases, with 6 bases between them. The V gene's germline CDR1 is LNHDA and CDR2 SQIVND (reference sequence). The CDR3 consists of 13 residues. The CDR3: CASSIGGDNEQFF. Written as DNA, the CDR3 is TGTGCCAGTAGTATAGGGGGGGACAATGAGCAGTTCTTC.

This clone was seen a single time. V is TRBV11-2 and J is TRBJ2-3; 8 nucleotides match TRBD2. This CDR3 comprises 16 residues. V was pared by 3 bases and J by 3 bases, with 8 bases of the junction left unmatched. Germline lookup yields CDR1 SGHAT and CDR2 FQNNGV. The CDR3 DNA follows: TGTGCCAGCAGCTTTAGCCCCAGCGGGAGAACAGATACGCAGTATTTT. Translation: CASSFSPSGRTDTQYF. The full variable domain, completed using reference TRBV11-2 and TRBJ2-3, is EAGVAQSPRYKIIEKRQSVAFWCNPISGHATLYWYQQILGQGPKLLIQFQNNGVVDDSQLPKDRFSAERLKGVDSTLKIQPAKLEDSAVYLCASSFSPSGRTDTQYFGPGTRLTVL.